What follows are 18 T cell receptor beta chains derived from one specimen sequenced in a study of blood T cell repertoires in COVID-19. The repertoire was sequenced with immunoSEQ multiplex PCR; TCRdb's copy has only in-frame clones and lacks some. The sample comprises about 200,000 clones, around four fifths of which are singletons, and about a fifth rests with the top ten. Material for sequencing was peripheral blood. These receptors came from a human donor in a cohort sampled during active COVID-19.

V and J are TRBV5-8 and TRBJ2-1; TRBD2 matches 9 bases. Looked up from germline, CDR1 is SGHTS and CDR2 is YDEGEE. V dropped 0 bases and J dropped 4; count of bases not matched to a gene: 5. The CDR3 totals 16 residues. The CDR3 bases are TGTGCCAGCAGCTTGGGACTAGCGGCCCAGTACAATGAGCAGTTCTTC. It encodes CASSLGLAAQYNEQFF.

This chain links TRBV24-1 with TRBJ1-5; unclear D gene. Germline V CDR1 and CDR2: KGHDR, SFDVKD. The CDR3 totals 16 residues. The V end was cut by 4 bases, the J end by 4 bases, with 16 bases between. The CDR3 nucleotides are TGTGCCACCAGTGACACGAGTGGTCCCGGGAATCAGCCCCAGCATTTT. Residues: CATSDTSGPGNQPQHF.

The chain combines TRBV21-1 with TRBJ2-7; the D segment call TRBD1 is taken from the table without a DNA check. TRBV21-1 has pseudogene status. The CDR3 consists of 17 residues. DNA of the CDR3: TGTGCCAGCAGCGCGGTCCTTTCAGGGGCCAGTCGGAACGAGCAGTACTTC. Its protein product is CASSAVLSGASRNEQYF.

The chain joins TRBV5-1 to TRBJ2-2, with a weak D call TRBD2 (5 bases). The CDR3 is made up of 14 amino acids. CDR1 and CDR2 (germline): SGHRS, YFSETQ. Trimming cost V 4 bases and J 5 bases, with 12 bases left between them. CDR3 in DNA: TGCGCCAGCAGCGATACACCGGGAACCGGGGAGCTGTTTTTT. This translates into CASSDTPGTGELFF.

This chain links TRBV27 with TRBJ1-2, with 8 bases fitting TRBD1. Germline loops: CDR1 MNHEY, CDR2 SMNVEV (reference sequence). V lost 4 bases to trimming and J lost 4 bases; unmatched junction nucleotides: 14. The CDR3 covers 17 residues. The CDR3 reads CASSSGQGWPRSYGYTF. Here the CDR3 DNA reads TGTGCCAGCAGTTCCGGACAGGGCTGGCCCAGGAGCTATGGCTACACCTTC.

The chain employs TRBV7-3 and TRBJ2-3; tentatively, D is TRBD2 (7 bases). Between the trimmed V and J ends, which lost 6 bases and 0 bases, there was a span of 13 bases. Germline-derived CDR1 and CDR2 are SGHTA and FQGTGA. CDR3 length equals 15 residues. CDR3 residues: CASSRGGLSTDTQYF. CDR3 sequence (DNA): TGTGCCAGCAGTCGCGGGGGCCTAAGCACAGATACGCAGTATTTT. The whole variable domain, filled in from reference TRBV7-3 and TRBJ2-3, reads GAGVSQTPSNKVTEKGKYVELRCDPISGHTALYWYRQSLGQGPEFLIYFQGTGAADDSGLPNDRFFAVRPEGSVSTLKIQRTERGDSAVYLCASSRGGLSTDTQYFGPGTRLTVL.

The V and J genes are TRBV5-1 and TRBJ2-1; unclear D gene. Germline CDR1 and CDR2: SGHRS and YFSETQ. Trimming cost V 5 bases and J 1 base, with 13 bases left between them. The CDR3 runs to 15 residues. CDR3 sequence reads: CASRPDFRSYNEQFF. CDR3 DNA: TGCGCCAGCAGGCCAGATTTCCGTTCCTACAATGAGCAGTTCTTC.

The rearrangement links TRBV28 to TRBJ1-5; possible D gene TRBD1, 6 bases. The CDR3 runs 17 residues. Germline loops: CDR1 MDHEN, CDR2 SYDVKM. Trimming took off 6 bases at V and 4 bases at J, with 22 bases between the two ends. This CDR3 is CASSTNPLDRLNQPQHF. Written as DNA, the CDR3 is TGTGCCAGCAGCACCAATCCCCTAGACAGGTTAAATCAGCCCCAGCATTTT. The variable domain in full, completed from reference TRBV28 and TRBJ1-5, reads DVKVTQSSRYLVKRTGEKVFLECVQDMDHENMFWYRQDPGLGLRLIYFSYDVKMKEKGDIPEGYSVSREKKERFSLILESASTNQTSMYLCASSTNPLDRLNQPQHFGDGTRLSIL.

This chain joins TRBV4-2 and TRBJ2-1, with 7 bases fitting TRBD1. The J segment lost 0 bases and the V segment lost 1 base, leaving 6 bases of the junction unmatched. The CDR3 covers 17 residues. Germline values: CDR1 LGHNA, CDR2 YNFKEQ. The CDR3 sequence is CASSQASGTVSYNEQFF. The CDR3 region has the DNA TGTGCCAGCAGCCAAGCCTCCGGGACAGTCTCCTACAATGAGCAGTTCTTC.

The rearrangement joins TRBV7-9 to TRBJ1-1; 7 bases line up with TRBD1. J lost 0 bases, V lost 4 bases, and 8 bases had no gene match. There are 16 residues in the CDR3. Per germline, CDR1 SEHNR and CDR2 FQNEAQ (reference sequence). CDR3 loop: CASSSDRDWVNTEAFF. Written as DNA, the CDR3 is TGTGCCAGCAGCTCCGACAGGGATTGGGTGAACACTGAAGCTTTCTTT.

V usage is TRBV7-2 and J usage is TRBJ2-1; 9 bases are shared with TRBD1. Unmatched junction bases numbered 8, after V lost 2 bases and J lost 9 bases. CDR3 length equals 15 residues. Germline assignment: CDR1 SGHTA and CDR2 FQGNSA. CDR3 DNA sequence: TGTGCCAGCAGCTTAACCGGGACAGGGTCTGGTGAGCAGTTCTTC. This translates into CASSLTGTGSGEQFF.

The chain's CDR3 is CASKGGLAEQYV. CDR3 nucleotide sequence: TGTGCCAGCAAGGGGGGGCTGGCCGAGCAGTACGTC. V and J are TRBV2 and TRBJ2-7, with D possibly TRBD2 on 7 matching bases. Germline V gives CDR1 SNHLY, CDR2 FYNNEI. Deletions cut 7 bases from V and 6 bases from J, with 13 bases between. The CDR3 totals 12 residues.

The chain employs TRBV7-2 and TRBJ1-1; unclear D gene. CDR1 is SGHTA and CDR2 is FQGNSA in the germline V gene. V was shortened by 3 bases and J by 3 bases, with 11 bases between the two germline ends. The CDR3 length is 14 residues. The CDR3 loop reads CASSFRSKDTEAFF. The DNA for the CDR3 is TGTGCCAGCAGCTTCCGGAGTAAGGACACTGAAGCTTTCTTT. The variable domain in full, completed from reference TRBV7-2 and TRBJ1-1, reads GAGVSQSPSNKVTEKGKDVELRCDPISGHTALYWYRQSLGQGLEFLIYFQGNSAPDKSGLPSDRFSAERTGGSVSTLTIQRTQQEDSAVYLCASSFRSKDTEAFFGQGTRLTVV.

This sequence joins TRBV2 and TRBJ1-4, with D hard to call. Looked up from germline, CDR1 is SNHLY and CDR2 is FYNNEI. Between the trimmed V and J ends, which lost 5 bases and 7 bases, there was a span of 11 bases. The CDR3 consists of 13 residues. The CDR3: CASSSGPREKLFF. CDR3 in DNA: TGTGCCAGCAGTAGTGGGCCTCGTGAAAAACTGTTTTTT.

Comment on this clone: An end of the junction does not agree with germline; a read error may underlie this. The chain couples TRBV7-7 to TRBJ1-1; D is ambiguous. Per germline, CDR1 SSHAT and CDR2 FNYEAQ (reference sequence). The CDR3 is 16 residues long. CDR3 region: CASSLSRNIQNTEAFF. The DNA for the CDR3 is TGTGCTAGCAGCTTATCTAGGAACATTCAGAACACTGAAGCTTTCTTT. Based on the CDR3 plus reference TRBV7-7 and TRBJ1-1, the full variable domain is GAGVSQSPRYKVTKRGQDVTLRCDPISSHATLYWYQQALGQGPEFLTYFNYEAQPDKSGLPSDRFSAERPEGSISTLTIQRTEQRDSAMYRCASSLSRNIQNTEAFFGQGTRLTVV.

The chain links TRBV7-9 to TRBJ1-1; TRBD1 matches at 9 bases. Trimming took 5 bases from V and 4 from J; bases not matched to a gene: 8. The CDR3 sequence is 15 residues long. Per the germline V gene, CDR1 is SEHNR and CDR2 is FQNEAQ (reference sequence). CDR3 nucleotides: TGTGCCAGCAGCCGCACCCCGGGACAGGGCACTGAAGCTTTCTTT. Encoded protein: CASSRTPGQGTEAFF.

The gene calls are TRBV3-1 (or the pseudogene TRBV3-2) and TRBJ1-1; a possible D gene is TRBD1 (6 bases). Germline V gene sequence: CDR1 LGHDT, CDR2 YNNKEL (reference sequence). V lost 5 bases and J lost 6, with 22 bases in between. This CDR3 spans 16 amino acids. The CDR3 protein is CASSSLLGRGRAEAFF. Here the CDR3 DNA reads TGTGCCAGCAGCTCCCTGCTGGGCAGGGGAAGGGCTGAAGCTTTCTTT.

The J gene is TRBJ2-5, the V gene TRBV28, with D possibly being TRBD1 (5 bases). There are 16 residues in the CDR3. The germline V gene encodes CDR1 MDHEN and CDR2 SYDVKM. The V gene lost 7 bases and the J gene lost 5 bases, with 23 bases spanning the gap. The CDR3 nucleotides read TGTGCCAGCACATCCTGGAAGCAGGGTTCGGACGAGACCCAGTACTTC. Its translation: CASTSWKQGSDETQYF.